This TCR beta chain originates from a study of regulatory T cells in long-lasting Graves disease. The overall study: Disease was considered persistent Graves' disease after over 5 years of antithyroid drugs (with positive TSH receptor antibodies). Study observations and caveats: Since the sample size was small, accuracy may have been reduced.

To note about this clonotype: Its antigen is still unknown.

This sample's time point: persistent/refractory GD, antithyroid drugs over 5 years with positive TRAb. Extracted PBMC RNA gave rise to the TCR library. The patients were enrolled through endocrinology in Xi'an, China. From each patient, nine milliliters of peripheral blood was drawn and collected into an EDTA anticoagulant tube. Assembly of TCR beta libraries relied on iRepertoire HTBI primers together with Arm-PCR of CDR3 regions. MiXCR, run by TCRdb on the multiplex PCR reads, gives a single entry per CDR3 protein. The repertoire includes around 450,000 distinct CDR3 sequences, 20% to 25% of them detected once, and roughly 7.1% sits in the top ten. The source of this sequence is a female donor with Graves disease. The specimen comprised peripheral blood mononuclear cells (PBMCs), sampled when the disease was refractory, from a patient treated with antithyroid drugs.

This CDR3 is CASSAKQGGETQYF. CDR3 in DNA: TGTGCCAGCAGCGCCAAACAGGGAGGGGAGACCCAGTACTTC. The chain combines TRBV7-9 with TRBJ2-5; D might be TRBD2 (7 bases). CDR3 size: 14 residues. Germline assignment: CDR1 SEHNR and CDR2 FQNEAQ (reference sequence). V was pared by 5 bases and J by 5 bases, with 15 bases between. Filled out from reference TRBV7-9 and TRBJ2-5, the complete variable domain reads DTGVSQNPRHKITKRGQNVTFRCDPISEHNRLYWYRQTLGQGPEFLTYFQNEAQLEKSRLLSDRFSAERPKGSFSTLEIQRTEQGDSAMYLCASSAKQGGETQYFGPGTRLLVL.